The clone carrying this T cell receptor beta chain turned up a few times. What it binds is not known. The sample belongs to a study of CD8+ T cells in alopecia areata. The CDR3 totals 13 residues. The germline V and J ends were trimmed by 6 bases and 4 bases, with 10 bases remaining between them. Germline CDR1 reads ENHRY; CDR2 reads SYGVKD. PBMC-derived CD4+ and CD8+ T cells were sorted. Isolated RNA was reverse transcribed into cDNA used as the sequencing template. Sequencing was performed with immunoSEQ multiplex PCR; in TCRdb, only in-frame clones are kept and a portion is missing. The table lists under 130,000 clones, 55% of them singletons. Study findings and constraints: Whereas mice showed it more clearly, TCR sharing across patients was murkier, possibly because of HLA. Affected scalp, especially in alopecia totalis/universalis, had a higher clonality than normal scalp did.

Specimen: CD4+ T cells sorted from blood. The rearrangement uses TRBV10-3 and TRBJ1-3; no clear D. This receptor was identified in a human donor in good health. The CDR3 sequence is CAISTLSGNTIYF. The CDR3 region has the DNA TGTGCCATCAGCACATTATCCGGAAACACCATATATTTT.